Listed below are T cell receptor beta chains from one sample, sequenced in a study of blood T cell repertoires in COVID-19. Here immunoSEQ multiplex PCR was the method, and the copy in TCRdb shows in-frame clones only, minus some. The profile shows 65,000 to 80,000 clones, approximately 89% of them singletons. The sequenced sample consisted of peripheral blood. The receptor source for this set is a man aged 50-60 years with active COVID-19. Each CDR3 is given with its conserved first and last residue. The D gene is left open where the match is weak. Clone sizes are given selectively: once, few, many, or a class where the clone is expanded.

size | J | D | V | CDR3 | DNA
. | TRBJ2-5 | TRBD2 | TRBV29-1 | CSVATSAQETQYF | TGCAGCGTTGCGACTAGCGCCCAAGAGACCCAGTACTTC
. | TRBJ2-6 | TRBD2 | TRBV7-2 | CASSFKRSGTLSGANVLTF | TGTGCCAGCAGCTTTAAACGTAGCGGGACCCTCTCTGGGGCCAACGTCCTGACTTTC
. | TRBJ2-3 | . | TRBV5-8 | CASSLGRGASTDTQYF | TGTGCCAGCAGCTTGGGCCGGGGAGCTAGCACAGATACGCAGTATTTT
. | TRBJ1-6 | . | TRBV6-5 | CASSYEPGAGSPLHF | TGTGCCAGCAGTTACGAACCAGGGGCAGGCTCACCCCTCCACTTT
. | TRBJ1-2 | TRBD1 | TRBV7-3 | CASSLGDRIYGYTF | TGTGCCAGCAGCTTAGGGGACAGAATCTATGGCTACACCTTC
. | TRBJ1-1 | TRBD1 | TRBV5-1 | CASSRTGAEAFF | TGCGCCAGCAGCCGGACAGGGGCTGAAGCTTTCTTT
. | TRBJ2-5 | . | TRBV4-3 | CASSQERLVGAQYF | TGCGCCAGCAGCCAAGAGCGACTAGTCGGGGCCCAGTACTTC
once | TRBJ2-4 | TRBD1 | TRBV18 | CASSPGQVQYF | TGTGCCAGCTCACCAGGACAGGTTCAGTACTTC
. | TRBJ1-6 | TRBD1 | TRBV30 | CAWSRGQLGNSPLHF | TGTGCCTGGAGTAGGGGGCAACTTGGGAATTCACCCCTCCACTTT
. | TRBJ2-1 | TRBD2 | TRBV7-9 | CASDKPTSEAFF | TGTGCCAGCGATAAACCGACTAGCGAGGCGTTCTTC
. | TRBJ2-3 | . | TRBV23-1 | CASSRTTTADTQYF | TGCGCCAGCAGTCGAACGACTACGGCAGATACGCAGTATTTT
. | TRBJ2-7 | . | TRBV10-3 | CAIRGASSYEQYF | TGTGCCATCAGAGGAGCCAGCTCCTACGAGCAGTACTTC
. | TRBJ2-2 | TRBD2 | TRBV2 | CASSGTRGTGELFF | TGTGCCAGCAGCGGGACTAGAGGAACCGGGGAGCTGTTTTTT
. | TRBJ2-5 | . | TRBV6-2/TRBV6-3 | CASSADRTNQETQYF | TGTGCCAGCAGCGCCGACAGGACCAACCAAGAGACCCAGTACTTC
. | TRBJ2-1 | TRBD2 | TRBV4-2 | CASSQVRRLAGGGSYNEQFF | TGTGCCAGCAGCCAAGTTAGGAGACTAGCGGGGGGTGGCTCCTACAATGAGCAGTTCTTC
. | TRBJ2-1 | TRBD2 | TRBV7-9 | CASSFPGLALHEQFF | TGTGCCAGCAGCTTTCCGGGACTAGCTCTCCATGAGCAGTTCTTC
once | TRBJ1-2 | TRBD1 | TRBV6-2/TRBV6-3 | CASSYLGPLDRNYGYTF | TGTGCCAGCAGTTATCTTGGCCCCCTGGACAGGAACTATGGCTACACCTTC
. | TRBJ1-5 | . | TRBV6-6 | CASSYEGASGQPQHF | TGTGCCAGCAGTTACGAGGGTGCATCGGGTCAGCCCCAGCATTTT
. | TRBJ1-5 | . | TRBV19 | CASSMRDTNQPQHF | TGTGCCAGTAGTATGCGCGATACGAATCAGCCCCAGCATTTT
. | TRBJ1-2 | . | TRBV19 | CASRYRESDGYTF | TGTGCCAGTAGGTACAGGGAGAGCGATGGCTACACCTTC
. | TRBJ1-2 | . | TRBV19 | CASSIGGSNYGYTF | TGTGCCAGTAGTATCGGAGGGTCTAACTATGGCTACACCTTC
few | TRBJ2-2 | TRBD1 | TRBV4-1 | CASSQRQGNSIGELFF | TGCGCCAGCAGCCAACGACAGGGGAACTCTATCGGGGAGCTGTTTTTT
. | TRBJ2-1 | . | TRBV28 | CASTARRENRDEQFF | TGTGCCAGCACCGCAAGGCGGGAAAATCGCGATGAGCAGTTCTTC